What follows is one TCR beta chain and its context. Authors' analysis steps: Estimates of nucleated cell counts were drawn from the amplification of reference gene primers. Clones were read by immunoSEQ multiplex PCR, and TCRdb kept only the in-frame ones, dropping some. The DNA gave D and trimming, while V, J and clone size come from that table. This sample has roughly 130,000 clones, with about 86% found just once. This sample is drawn from a study of blood T cell repertoires in COVID-19. Study as a whole: The analysed material was cDNA or gDNA that came from T cells, B-cell-depleted T cells, or PBMCs.

V was pared by 1 base and J by 6 bases, with 6 bases of the junction left unmatched. The CDR3 sequence is 17 residues long. CDR1 SGHTA and CDR2 FQGNSA come from the germline V gene. The sample taken for sequencing was peripheral blood. V is TRBV7-2 and J is TRBJ2-3; TRBD2 matches 14 bases. The sequence came from a woman in her forties or fifties with acute or convalescent COVID-19. CDR3 region: CASSLETSGGAFDTQYF. In DNA, the CDR3 is TGTGCCAGCAGCTTAGAGACTAGCGGGGGGGCTTTTGATACGCAGTATTTT.